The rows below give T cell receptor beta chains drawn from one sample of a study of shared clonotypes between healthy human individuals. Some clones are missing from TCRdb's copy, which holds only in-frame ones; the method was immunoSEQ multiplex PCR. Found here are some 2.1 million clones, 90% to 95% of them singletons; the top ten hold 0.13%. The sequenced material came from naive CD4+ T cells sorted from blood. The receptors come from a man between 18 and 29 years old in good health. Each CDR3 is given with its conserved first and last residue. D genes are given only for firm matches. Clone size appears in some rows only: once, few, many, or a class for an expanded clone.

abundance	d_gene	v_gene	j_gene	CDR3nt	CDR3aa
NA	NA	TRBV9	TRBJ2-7	TGTGCCAGCAGCCGCAATGCTTTCTCCTACGAGCAGTACTTC	CASSRNAFSYEQYF
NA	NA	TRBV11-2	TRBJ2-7	TGTGCCAGCAGCTTGTTAAGGGTTGGAGAGCAGTACTTC	CASSLLRVGEQYF
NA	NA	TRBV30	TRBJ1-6	TGTGCCTGGAGTGCGCTTCGGAGGGTCCCCCTTAATTCACCCCTCCACTTT	CAWSALRRVPLNSPLHF
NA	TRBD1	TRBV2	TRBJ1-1	TGTGCCAGCAGGCGGGACAGGGGGGTCCGTACTGAAGCTTTCTTT	CASRRDRGVRTEAFF
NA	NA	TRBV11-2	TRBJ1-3	TGTGCCAGCAGCTTAGCACCCAGGGCTGGAAACACCATATATTTT	CASSLAPRAGNTIYF
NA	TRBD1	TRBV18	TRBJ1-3	TGTGCCAGCTCCCCCGGGGAGGGGGCCTCCGGAAACACCATATATTTT	CASSPGEGASGNTIYF
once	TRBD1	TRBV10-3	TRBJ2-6	TGTGCCATCGCACCCGGGACAGGGGGCTCTGGGGCCAACGTCCTGACTTTC	CAIAPGTGGSGANVLTF
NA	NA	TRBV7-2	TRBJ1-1	TGTGCCAGCAGCTTCTCCTCTGAAGCTTTCTTT	CASSFSSEAFF
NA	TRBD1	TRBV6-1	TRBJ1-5	TGTGCCAGCAGTTTACAGGGGGCCGGCAATCAGCCCCAGCATTTT	CASSLQGAGNQPQHF
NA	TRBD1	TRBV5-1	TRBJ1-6	TGCGCCAGCAGCTTGGTCGGAGCCGGACAGGGGAATTCACCCCTCCACTTT	CASSLVGAGQGNSPLHF
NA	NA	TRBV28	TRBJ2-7	TGTGCCAGCAGTCCGTCCGGGGTTAGGGAGCAGTACTTC	CASSPSGVREQYF
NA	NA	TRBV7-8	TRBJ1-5	TGTGCCAGCAGCTTACGGACAGTAAATCAGCCCCAGCATTTT	CASSLRTVNQPQHF